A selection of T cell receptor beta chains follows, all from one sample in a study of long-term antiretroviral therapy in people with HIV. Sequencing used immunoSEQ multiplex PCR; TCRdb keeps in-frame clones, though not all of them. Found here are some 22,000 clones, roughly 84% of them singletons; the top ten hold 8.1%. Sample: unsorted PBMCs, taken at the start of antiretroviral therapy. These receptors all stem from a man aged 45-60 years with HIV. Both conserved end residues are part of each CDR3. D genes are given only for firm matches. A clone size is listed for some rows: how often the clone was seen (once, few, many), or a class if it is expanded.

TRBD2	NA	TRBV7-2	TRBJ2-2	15	CASTPWGGGSGELFF	TGTGCCAGCACTCCCTGGGGGGGAGGATCCGGGGAGCTGTTTTTT
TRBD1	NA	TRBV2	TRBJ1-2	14	CASSESTGYYGYTF	TGTGCCAGCAGTGAATCGACAGGGTACTATGGCTACACCTTC
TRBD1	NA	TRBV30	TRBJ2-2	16	CAWGKGTGWDTGELFF	TGTGCCTGGGGAAAAGGGACAGGGTGGGACACCGGGGAGCTGTTTTTT
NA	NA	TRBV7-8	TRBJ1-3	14	CASSLAGSGNTIYF	TGTGCCAGCAGCTTAGCAGGGAGTGGAAACACCATATATTTT
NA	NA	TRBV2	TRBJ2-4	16	CASSAMRILAKNIQYF	TGTGCCAGCAGTGCGATGCGGATACTAGCCAAAAACATTCAGTACTTC
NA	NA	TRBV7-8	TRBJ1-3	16	CASSPRGQGVRNTIYF	TGTGCCAGCAGCCCCCGGGGACAAGGTGTTCGAAACACCATATATTTT
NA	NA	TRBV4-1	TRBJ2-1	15	CASSKDSDTYNEQFF	TGCGCCAGCAGTAAGGACAGTGACACATACAATGAGCAGTTCTTC
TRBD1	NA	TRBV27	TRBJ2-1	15	CASSLFRGSYNEQFF	TGTGCCAGCAGTTTATTCAGGGGGTCCTACAATGAGCAGTTCTTC
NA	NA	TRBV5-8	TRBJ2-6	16	CASSLAGFSGANVLTF	TGTGCCAGCAGCTTGGCAGGATTCTCTGGGGCCAACGTCCTGACTTTC
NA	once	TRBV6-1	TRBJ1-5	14	CASSATVGNQPQHF	TGTGCCAGCAGTGCCACAGTGGGCAATCAGCCCCAGCATTTT
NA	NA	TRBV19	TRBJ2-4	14	CASSINGQYNIQYF	TGTGCCAGTAGTATAAACGGACAGTACAACATTCAGTACTTC
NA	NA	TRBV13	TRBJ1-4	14	CASSLRQHNEKLFF	TGTGCCAGCAGCTTGAGGCAGCATAATGAAAAACTGTTTTTT
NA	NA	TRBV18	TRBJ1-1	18	CASSPMAGVRPGRAEAFF	TGTGCCAGCTCACCAATGGCAGGCGTCCGGCCGGGGCGAGCTGAAGCTTTCTTT
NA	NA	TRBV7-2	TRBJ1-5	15	CASSLGPSGGWPQHF	TGTGCCAGCAGCTTAGGCCCGTCGGGTGGCTGGCCCCAGCATTTT
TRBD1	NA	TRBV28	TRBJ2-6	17	CASASGTGLAGANVLTF	TGTGCCAGCGCTTCGGGGACAGGGCTCGCTGGGGCCAACGTCCTGACTTTC
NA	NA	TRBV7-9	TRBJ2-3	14	CASSLSGGMDTQYF	TGTGCCAGCAGCTTATCAGGCGGCATGGATACGCAGTATTTT
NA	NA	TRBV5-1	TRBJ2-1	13	CASRFKTGDEQFF	TGCGCCAGCAGATTCAAAACCGGCGATGAGCAGTTCTTC
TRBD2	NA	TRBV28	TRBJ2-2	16	CASSETSGGNTGELFF	TGTGCCAGCAGCGAGACTAGCGGGGGGAACACCGGGGAGCTGTTTTTT
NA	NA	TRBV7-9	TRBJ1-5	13	CASSLEAIQPQHF	TGTGCCAGCAGCTTAGAGGCAATTCAACCCCAGCATTTT
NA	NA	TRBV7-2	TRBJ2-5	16	CASSSPTGSSGETQYF	TGTGCCAGCAGCTCGCCAACGGGGTCCTCTGGTGAGACCCAGTACTTC
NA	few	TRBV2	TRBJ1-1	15	CASSERSDRNTEAFF	TGTGCCAGCAGTGAGCGGTCGGATAGAAACACTGAAGCTTTCTTT
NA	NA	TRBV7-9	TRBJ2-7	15	CASSLQAVPSYEQYF	TGTGCCAGCAGCTTACAGGCAGTGCCGTCCTACGAGCAGTACTTC
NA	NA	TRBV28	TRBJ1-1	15	CASSSLGRGRAEAFF	TGTGCCAGCAGTTCCCTCGGCAGGGGCAGGGCTGAAGCTTTCTTT
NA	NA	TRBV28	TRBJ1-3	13	CATGSNSGNTIYF	TGTGCCACCGGGTCCAATTCTGGAAACACCATATATTTT